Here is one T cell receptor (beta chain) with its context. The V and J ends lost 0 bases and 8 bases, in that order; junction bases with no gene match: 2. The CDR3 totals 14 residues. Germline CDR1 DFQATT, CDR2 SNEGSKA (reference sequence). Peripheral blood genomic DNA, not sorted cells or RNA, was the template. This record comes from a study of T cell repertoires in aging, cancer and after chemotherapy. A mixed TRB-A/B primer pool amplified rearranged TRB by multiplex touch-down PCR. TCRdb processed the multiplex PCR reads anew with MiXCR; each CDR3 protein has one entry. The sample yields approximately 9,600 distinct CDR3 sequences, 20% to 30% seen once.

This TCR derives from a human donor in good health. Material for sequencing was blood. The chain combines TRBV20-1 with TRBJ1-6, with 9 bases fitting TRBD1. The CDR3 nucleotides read TGCAGTGCTAGAGAGGACAGGGGTTATTCACCCCTCCACTTT. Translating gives CSAREDRGYSPLHF.